The rows below give T cell receptor beta chains drawn from one sample of a study of T cell changes during pregnancy in multiple sclerosis. The data were produced by immunoSEQ multiplex PCR, yet TCRdb's version contains in-frame clones alone and is incomplete. The table includes roughly 28,000 clones, 85% to 95% detected once. Sequencing was performed on CD8+ T cells from peripheral blood mononuclear cells, taken before pregnancy. The receptors here all came from a female donor with multiple sclerosis, enrolled in a pregnancy study. CDR3s include the opening cysteine and the closing phenylalanine or tryptophan. The D gene is left open where the match is weak. Size tells how often a clone was seen (once, few, many) or the class of an expanded clone, and some rows leave it out.

J: TRBJ2-3
size: medium-sized
D: NA
V: TRBV9
DNA: TGTGCCAGCATGACCAGCGATCGAGGCACAGATACGCAGTATTTT
CDR3: CASMTSDRGTDTQYF

J: TRBJ1-5
size: once
D: TRBD1
V: TRBV4-1
DNA: TGCGCCAGCAGCCAAGATAAGACAGGGAAGCAGCCCCAGCATTTT
CDR3: CASSQDKTGKQPQHF

J: TRBJ2-1
size: NA
D: NA
V: TRBV15
DNA: TGTGCCACCGGAACAGGGTCCTTTGAGCAGTTCTTC
CDR3: CATGTGSFEQFF

J: TRBJ2-1
size: NA
D: TRBD2
V: TRBV11-2
DNA: TGTGCCAGCAGCTTAGATCAACTAGCGGGAGTTCGGGGGTATGAGCAGTTCTTC
CDR3: CASSLDQLAGVRGYEQFF

J: TRBJ2-1
size: once
D: NA
V: TRBV28
DNA: TGTGCCAGCAGTAAACTAGTGGCACTAACCTACAATGAGCAGTTCTTC
CDR3: CASSKLVALTYNEQFF

J: TRBJ1-2
size: NA
D: NA
V: TRBV7-9
DNA: TGTGCCAGCAGCTTTATGGCGGGGGGCTACACCTTC
CDR3: CASSFMAGGYTF

J: TRBJ2-7
size: NA
D: NA
V: TRBV13
DNA: TGTGCCAGCAGCTTTTCGGGGTCCGCCGGCGTCTACTACGAGCAGTACTTC
CDR3: CASSFSGSAGVYYEQYF

J: TRBJ2-2
size: NA
D: NA
V: TRBV19
DNA: TGTGCCAGTATCGAGACAGCGAACACCGGGGAGCTGTTTTTT
CDR3: CASIETANTGELFF

J: TRBJ2-3
size: NA
D: TRBD2
V: TRBV9
DNA: TGTGCCAGCAGCAGGTCCAGCGGGAGCTTAAATACGCAGTATTTT
CDR3: CASSRSSGSLNTQYF

J: TRBJ1-5
size: NA
D: NA
V: TRBV5-4
DNA: TGTGCCAGCAGCCCCGGTGGCGGAACGCAGCCCCAGCATTTT
CDR3: CASSPGGGTQPQHF

J: TRBJ2-1
size: NA
D: TRBD1
V: TRBV27
DNA: TGTGCCAGCGGCAACAGGGGGTCGGATGAGCAGTTCTTC
CDR3: CASGNRGSDEQFF

J: TRBJ1-6
size: NA
D: NA
V: TRBV6-6
DNA: TGTGCCAGCAGTTCTCGACAAGATAATTCACCCCTCCACTTT
CDR3: CASSSRQDNSPLHF

J: TRBJ2-2
size: NA
D: NA
V: TRBV5-1
DNA: TGCGCCAGCAGCTTCGGCGGGGAGCTGTTTTTT
CDR3: CASSFGGELFF

J: TRBJ1-1
size: few
D: NA
V: TRBV4-3
DNA: TGCGCCAGCAGCCAAGGCAGGGCTGGGAACACTGAAGCTTTCTTT
CDR3: CASSQGRAGNTEAFF

J: TRBJ1-5
size: NA
D: TRBD1
V: TRBV19
DNA: TGTGCCAGTAGTATAGGGACAGGGAATTATCAGCCCCAGCATTTT
CDR3: CASSIGTGNYQPQHF

J: TRBJ2-7
size: NA
D: NA
V: TRBV2
DNA: TGTGCCAGCAGCGATCTACTTAAGGGGGGGGAGCAGTACTTC
CDR3: CASSDLLKGGEQYF

J: TRBJ2-1
size: NA
D: NA
V: TRBV9
DNA: TGTGCCAGCAGCGCCCCTTCGCGGAGGTACAATGAGCAGTTCTTC
CDR3: CASSAPSRRYNEQFF

J: TRBJ2-2
size: NA
D: NA
V: TRBV7-3
DNA: TGTGCCAGCAGCTTAGTTTTTCGAGGGTCGACCGGGGAGCTGTTTTTT
CDR3: CASSLVFRGSTGELFF

J: TRBJ1-1
size: medium-sized
D: TRBD1
V: TRBV19
DNA: TGTGCCAGTAGTATTCCTCCCGGACAGGGGCCGAACACTGAAGCTTTCTTT
CDR3: CASSIPPGQGPNTEAFF

J: TRBJ2-1
size: once
D: TRBD2
V: TRBV28
DNA: TGTGCCAGCAGTCCCCCAACGGGAGGGCCCGATGAGCAGTTCTTC
CDR3: CASSPPTGGPDEQFF

J: TRBJ2-7
size: NA
D: NA
V: TRBV28
DNA: TGTGCCAGCAGTACTCGGGACTCCTACGAGCAGTACTTC
CDR3: CASSTRDSYEQYF

J: TRBJ2-7
size: NA
D: NA
V: TRBV11-2
DNA: TGTGCCAGCAGCTTAGATCGGGGATTTACCTACGAGCAGTACTTC
CDR3: CASSLDRGFTYEQYF

J: TRBJ2-1
size: NA
D: TRBD1
V: TRBV18
DNA: TGTGCCAGCTCAGCGCCGGGACAGGGGGTTTTGAGCAATGAGCAGTTCTTC
CDR3: CASSAPGQGVLSNEQFF

J: TRBJ2-1
size: NA
D: TRBD2
V: TRBV7-9
DNA: TGTGCCAGCAGCTTAGACCTGGGACTAGCGGGAAGCGGTGAGCAGTTCTTC
CDR3: CASSLDLGLAGSGEQFF

J: TRBJ1-1
size: NA
D: NA
V: TRBV6-5
DNA: TGTGCCAGCAGTTTGGGGGGGACCCCAGCTTTCTTT
CDR3: CASSLGGTPAFF

J: TRBJ2-7
size: NA
D: NA
V: TRBV7-9
DNA: TGTGCCAGCAGCTATACAGGTGGCTACGAGCAGTACTTC
CDR3: CASSYTGGYEQYF

J: TRBJ1-2
size: NA
D: NA
V: TRBV5-4
DNA: TGTGCCAGCAGCTTGGCCTTCCAGGACACCTATGGCTACACCTTC
CDR3: CASSLAFQDTYGYTF

J: TRBJ2-5
size: NA
D: TRBD1
V: TRBV16
DNA: TGTGCCAGCAGTCAAGGTACGACAGGGCAAGAGACCCAGTACTTC
CDR3: CASSQGTTGQETQYF

J: TRBJ2-2
size: NA
D: TRBD2
V: TRBV15
DNA: TGTGCCACCAGCAGAGAGGAGGGGTTAGCGGGAGGGATCGGGGAGCTGTTTTTT
CDR3: CATSREEGLAGGIGELFF

J: TRBJ1-1
size: NA
D: NA
V: TRBV5-8
DNA: TGTGCCAGCAGCCTCCTCCAGGGAGGGTTCACTGAAGCTTTCTTT
CDR3: CASSLLQGGFTEAFF

J: TRBJ2-3
size: NA
D: NA
V: TRBV6-5
DNA: TGTGCCAGCAGTTTAGGGGTTCTCGATACGCAGTATTTT
CDR3: CASSLGVLDTQYF

J: TRBJ2-1
size: NA
D: TRBD2
V: TRBV28
DNA: TGTGCCAGCAGTTCGATCCGGGACTACGAGGTTGGGAATGAGCAGTTCTTC
CDR3: CASSSIRDYEVGNEQFF

J: TRBJ1-3
size: once
D: TRBD1
V: TRBV7-2
DNA: TGTGCCAGCAGCCCAGGGGGAGGTACTGGAAACACCATATATTTT
CDR3: CASSPGGGTGNTIYF

J: TRBJ2-7
size: NA
D: NA
V: TRBV19
DNA: TGTGCCAGTAGTATAGACAGTTTCTCCTACGAGCAGTACTTC
CDR3: CASSIDSFSYEQYF

J: TRBJ2-1
size: NA
D: NA
V: TRBV14
DNA: TGTGCCAGCAGCCAAGATCTGGGTAGCGGCCTACACTCCTACAATGAGCAGTTCTTC
CDR3: CASSQDLGSGLHSYNEQFF

J: TRBJ2-3
size: NA
D: TRBD2
V: TRBV7-9
DNA: TGTGCCAGCAGCTTACGGGGAGGGCTCACACATACGCAGTATTTT
CDR3: CASSLRGGLTHTQYF

J: TRBJ2-2
size: NA
D: NA
V: TRBV4-3
DNA: TGCGCCAGCAGCCAAGTTACGGGTCTCAACGGGGAGCTGTTTTTT
CDR3: CASSQVTGLNGELFF

J: TRBJ2-3
size: NA
D: TRBD1
V: TRBV6-1
DNA: TGTGCCAGCAGTGGAAGAGACAGGGGCACAGATACGCAGTATTTT
CDR3: CASSGRDRGTDTQYF

J: TRBJ2-7
size: NA
D: TRBD1
V: TRBV9
DNA: TGTGCCAGCAGCGATACAGGGGTTGACGAGCAGTACTTC
CDR3: CASSDTGVDEQYF

J: TRBJ1-3
size: once
D: NA
V: TRBV9
DNA: TGTGCCAGCAGCGTGGGGGGTGCCTCTGGAAACACCATATATTTT
CDR3: CASSVGGASGNTIYF

J: TRBJ2-5
size: NA
D: TRBD1
V: TRBV28
DNA: TGTGCCAGCAGTTTATTGGACAGGGAAGAGACCCAGTACTTC
CDR3: CASSLLDREETQYF

J: TRBJ2-2
size: NA
D: NA
V: TRBV7-9
DNA: TGTGCCAGCCAAGGCCCTAGCGCGTCATGGAGCGGGGAGCTGTTTTTT
CDR3: CASQGPSASWSGELFF

J: TRBJ2-1
size: NA
D: TRBD2
V: TRBV28
DNA: TGTGCCAGCAGTTTCCCCACTAGCGGGAGCCCCTACAATGAGCAGTTCTTC
CDR3: CASSFPTSGSPYNEQFF

J: TRBJ1-3
size: NA
D: NA
V: TRBV13
DNA: TGTGCCAGCAGCCAACAGTCCTCTGGAAACACCATATATTTT
CDR3: CASSQQSSGNTIYF

J: TRBJ1-6
size: once
D: NA
V: TRBV27
DNA: TGTGCCAGCACCTCTACAGGGAGCCATAATTCACCCCTCCACTTT
CDR3: CASTSTGSHNSPLHF

J: TRBJ2-1
size: once
D: TRBD2
V: TRBV27
DNA: TGTGCCAGCAGCCCTCTCCCCGGGAGGGCCAGGAACAATGAGCAGTTCTTC
CDR3: CASSPLPGRARNNEQFF

J: TRBJ1-1
size: NA
D: NA
V: TRBV10-3
DNA: TGTGCCATCAGTCCACAGGGTAAGACTGAAGCTTTCTTT
CDR3: CAISPQGKTEAFF

J: TRBJ2-2
size: NA
D: NA
V: TRBV9
DNA: TGTGCCAGCAGCGTACCAGGGGTCAACACCGGGGAGCTGTTTTTT
CDR3: CASSVPGVNTGELFF

J: TRBJ2-3
size: NA
D: TRBD1
V: TRBV10-3
DNA: TGTGCCATCAGTCCCCTTGGGGACAGGCACACAGATACGCAGTATTTT
CDR3: CAISPLGDRHTDTQYF

J: TRBJ2-5
size: NA
D: TRBD1
V: TRBV19
DNA: TGTGCCAGTAGTATGGGACAGGGGTACGAGACCCAGTACTTC
CDR3: CASSMGQGYETQYF

J: TRBJ2-1
size: NA
D: NA
V: TRBV6-4
DNA: TGTGCCAGCAGTGACACGCAGAACAATGAGCAGTTCTTC
CDR3: CASSDTQNNEQFF

J: TRBJ2-3
size: NA
D: NA
V: TRBV28
DNA: TGTGCCAGCACCTTCTCGGACAGTGCAACAGATACGCAGTATTTT
CDR3: CASTFSDSATDTQYF